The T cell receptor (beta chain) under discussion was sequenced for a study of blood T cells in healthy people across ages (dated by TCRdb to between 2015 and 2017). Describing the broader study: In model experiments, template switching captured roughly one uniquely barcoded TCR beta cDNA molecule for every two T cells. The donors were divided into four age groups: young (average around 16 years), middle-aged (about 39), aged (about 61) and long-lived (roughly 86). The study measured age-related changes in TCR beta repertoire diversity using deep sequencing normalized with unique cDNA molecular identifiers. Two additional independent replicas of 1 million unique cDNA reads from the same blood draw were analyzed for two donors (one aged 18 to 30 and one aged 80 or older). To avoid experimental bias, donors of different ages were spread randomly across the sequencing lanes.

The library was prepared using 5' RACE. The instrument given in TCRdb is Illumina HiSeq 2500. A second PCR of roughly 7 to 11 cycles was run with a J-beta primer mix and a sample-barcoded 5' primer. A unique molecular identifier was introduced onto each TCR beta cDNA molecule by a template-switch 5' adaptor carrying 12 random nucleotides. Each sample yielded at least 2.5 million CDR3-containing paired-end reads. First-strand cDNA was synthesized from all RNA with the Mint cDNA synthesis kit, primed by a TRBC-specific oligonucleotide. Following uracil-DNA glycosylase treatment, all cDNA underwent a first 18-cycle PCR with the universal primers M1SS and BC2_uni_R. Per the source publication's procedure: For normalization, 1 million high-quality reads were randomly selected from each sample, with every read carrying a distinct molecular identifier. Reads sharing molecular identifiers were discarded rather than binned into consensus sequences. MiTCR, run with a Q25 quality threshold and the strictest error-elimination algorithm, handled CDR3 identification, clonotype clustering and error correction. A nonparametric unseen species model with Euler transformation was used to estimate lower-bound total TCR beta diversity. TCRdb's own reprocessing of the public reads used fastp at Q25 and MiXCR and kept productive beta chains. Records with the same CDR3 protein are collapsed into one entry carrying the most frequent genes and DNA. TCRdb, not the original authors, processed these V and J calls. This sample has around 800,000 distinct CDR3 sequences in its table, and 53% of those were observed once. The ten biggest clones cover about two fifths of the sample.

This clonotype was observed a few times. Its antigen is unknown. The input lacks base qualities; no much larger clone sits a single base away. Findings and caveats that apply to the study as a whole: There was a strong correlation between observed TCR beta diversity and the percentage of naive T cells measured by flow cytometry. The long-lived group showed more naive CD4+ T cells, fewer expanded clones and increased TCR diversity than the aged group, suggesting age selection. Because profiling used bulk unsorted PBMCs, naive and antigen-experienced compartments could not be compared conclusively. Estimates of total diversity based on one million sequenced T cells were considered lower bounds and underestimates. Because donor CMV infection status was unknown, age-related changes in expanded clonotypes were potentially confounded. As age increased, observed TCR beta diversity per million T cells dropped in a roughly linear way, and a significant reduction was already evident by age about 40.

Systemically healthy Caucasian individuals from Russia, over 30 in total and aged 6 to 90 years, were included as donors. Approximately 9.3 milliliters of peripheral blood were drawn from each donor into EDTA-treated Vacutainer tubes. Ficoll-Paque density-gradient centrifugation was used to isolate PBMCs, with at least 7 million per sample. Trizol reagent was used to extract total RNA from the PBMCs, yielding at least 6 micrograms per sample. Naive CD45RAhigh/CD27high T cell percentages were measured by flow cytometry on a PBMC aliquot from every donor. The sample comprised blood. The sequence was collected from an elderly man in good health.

The base sequence is TGTGCCAGCAGCCCTAGCGGGAGTGGGACCCAGTACTTC. This sequence encodes CASSPSGSGTQYF. The chain is encoded by TRBV4-2 joined to TRBJ2-5; the central 10 bases match TRBD2. CDR1 and CDR2 (LGHNA, YNFKEQ) derive from the germline V gene. V and J are trimmed by 4 bases and 7 bases, and the gene matches miss 3 bases of the junction. From the cysteine up to the phenylalanine, the CDR3 has a length of 13 residues. The DNA shown is the 39-base CDR3, in frame from base 1.